The 10 T cell receptor beta chains in this list originate from one sample, sequenced in a study of response to subunit inactivated influenza vaccine. In TCRdb, the RT-PCR reads were re-called with MiXCR into one record per CDR3 protein. The sample holds hundreds of thousands of distinct CDR3 sequences; around 11% are singletons and the top ten take roughly 10%. The sample in question was PBMCs from blood, obtained on the day of vaccination. These receptors were taken from a man aged 50 or older who received an inactivated influenza vaccine.

This clonotype showed up just a few times. One end of the junction varies from germline; a read error may be responsible. This chain joins TRBV12-3 or TRBV12-4 and TRBJ1-2; D gene uncertain. The CDR3 covers 16 residues. The CDR3 is CASSFWLRAGNYCYTF. The CDR3, as DNA: TGTGCCAGCAGTTTTTGGCTCCGTGCCGGGAACTATTGCTACACCTTC.

This clonotype has a handful of counts. The chain recombines TRBV7-2 with TRBJ2-1, with 9 positions matching TRBD2. Germline V gene sequence: CDR1 SGHTA, CDR2 FQGNSA. The CDR3 is 15 residues long. V was clipped by 7 bases and J by 2 bases; unmatched bases: 6. The CDR3 DNA sequence: TGTGCCAGCACCTCACTAGCGGGCCCCTACAATGAGCAGTTCTTC. It is translated as CASTSLAGPYNEQFF.

The chain employs TRBV4-1 and TRBJ1-1; 9 bases are shared with TRBD1. Looked up from germline, CDR1 is MGHRA and CDR2 is YSYEKL. With V trimmed by 1 base and J by 6 bases, 15 bases remained unmatched. This CDR3 region has 18 residues. CDR3 DNA sequence: TGCGCCAGCAGCCAAGGCGGGGACAGGGCGGGTCCTACCCCTGAAGCTTTCTTT. This encodes CASSQGGDRAGPTPEAFF.

This clonotype came up many times. This chain connects TRBV6-2 or TRBV6-3 to TRBJ2-2; D could derive from TRBD1 or TRBD2 (5 bases each). This CDR3 has 16 residues. The germline V and J ends were trimmed by 2 bases and 0 bases, with 10 bases remaining between them. CDR1 is MNHEY and CDR2 is SVGEGT in the germline V gene. The CDR3 loop reads CASSYGGPTNTGELFF. DNA of the CDR3: TGTGCCAGCAGTTACGGGGGTCCAACGAACACCGGGGAGCTGTTTTTT.

This chain links TRBV5-1 with TRBJ2-5, with D perhaps matching TRBD2 (5 bases). CDR1 is SGHRS and CDR2 is YFSETQ in the germline V gene. V was cut by 2 bases and J by 2 bases, with 25 bases left in between. The CDR3 extends over 19 amino acids. The CDR3 here is CASSFLGGGRGIAQETQYF. CDR3 coding DNA: TGCGCCAGCAGCTTCCTCGGTGGAGGTCGAGGGATCGCGCAAGAGACCCAGTACTTC. The whole variable domain, filled in from reference TRBV5-1 and TRBJ2-5, reads KAGVTQTPRYLIKTRGQQVTLSCSPISGHRSVSWYQQTPGQGLQFLFEYFSETQRNKGNFPGRFSGRQFSNSRSEMNVSTLELGDSALYLCASSFLGGGRGIAQETQYFGPGTRLLVL.

This clonotype was counted at least ten times. The chain joins TRBV29-1 to TRBJ2-7; tentative D call: TRBD1 (6 bases). Trimming took 7 bases from V and 0 from J, leaving 16 bases between them. The CDR3 is made up of 14 amino acids. Germline CDR1 and CDR2: SQVTM and ANQGSEA. Here the CDR3 reads CSANTRDNSYEQYF. The CDR3 bases are TGCAGCGCTAACACCCGGGACAACTCCTACGAGCAGTACTTC.

Only a few counts were recorded for this clonotype. The V and J genes are TRBV28 and TRBJ2-7, with a tentative D call TRBD2 (5 bases). CDR3 length equals 16 residues. Trimming took off 5 bases at V and 6 bases at J, with 23 bases between the two ends. Germline CDR1 MDHEN, CDR2 SYDVKM. CDR3 amino acids: CASSQWELLRWGEQYF. The CDR3 DNA reads as TGTGCCAGCAGTCAATGGGAGTTGCTTAGATGGGGCGAGCAGTACTTC. Full variable domain (rest looked up from reference TRBV28 and TRBJ2-7): DVKVTQSSRYLVKRTGEKVFLECVQDMDHENMFWYRQDPGLGLRLIYFSYDVKMKEKGDIPEGYSVSREKKERFSLILESASTNQTSMYLCASSQWELLRWGEQYFGPGTRLTVT.

The chain uses TRBV7-8 and TRBJ2-7, with 8 positions matching TRBD2. The CDR3 covers 17 residues. Per the germline V gene, CDR1 is SGHVS and CDR2 is FQNEAQ. The junction had 13 bases not matched to a gene; V was cut back by 6 bases and J by 0 bases. In DNA form, the CDR3 reads TGTGCCAGCAGTTCCCTCGCGGGGCTAGCGGGCTCCTACGAGCAGTACTTC. It specifies CASSSLAGLAGSYEQYF.

This chain links TRBV4-3 with TRBJ2-5; TRBD2 aligns across 15 bases. The junction had 3 bases not matched to a gene; V was cut back by 4 bases and J by 6 bases. The CDR3 has 15 residues. Germline CDR1 LGHNA, CDR2 YSLEER. This CDR3 is CASSRGLAGGQTQYF. For the CDR3, the DNA is TGCGCCAGCAGCCGCGGACTAGCGGGGGGGCAGACCCAGTACTTC.

This clonotype was picked up many times. The chain employs TRBV20-1 and TRBJ2-5; D remains unclear. Germline CDR1 reads DFQATT; CDR2 reads SNEGSKA (reference sequence). The length of the CDR3 is 12 residues. Between the trimmed V and J ends, which lost 0 bases and 5 bases, there was a span of 7 bases. CDR3 sequence (DNA): TGCAGTGCTAGAGATGGTACGGAGACCCAGTACTTC. It codes for CSARDGTETQYF.